A selection of T cell receptor beta chains follows, all from one sample in a study of response to subunit inactivated influenza vaccine. TCRdb re-called the RT-PCR reads with MiXCR, one entry per CDR3 protein. This sample has about 700,000 distinct CDR3 sequences, with about 15% found just once. The sequenced sample was PBMCs from blood, obtained 14 to 15 days before vaccination. The receptors were gathered from a man aged 50 or older who received an inactivated influenza vaccine. The CDR3 runs from the conserved cysteine through the conserved F or W. D genes are given only for firm matches. Clone size is shown for a subset of rows, as once, few, many or a class of expanded clone.

clone_size: -; j_call: TRBJ2-1; v_call: TRBV18; d_call: TRBD1; cdr3_length: 15; cdr3_aa: CASSPRTGLHNEQFF; cdr3_nt: TGTGCCAGCTCACCTAGGACAGGGTTGCACAATGAGCAGTTCTTC
clone_size: few; j_call: TRBJ1-3; v_call: TRBV12-3/TRBV12-4; d_call: -; cdr3_length: 13; cdr3_aa: CASSPWEGNTIYF; cdr3_nt: TGTGCCAGCAGTCCTTGGGAAGGGAACACCATATATTTT
clone_size: few; j_call: TRBJ1-4; v_call: TRBV24-1; d_call: -; cdr3_length: 18; cdr3_aa: CATSDLPAGVATNEKLFF; cdr3_nt: TGTGCCACCAGTGATTTGCCCGCAGGGGTCGCAACTAATGAAAAACTGTTTTTT
clone_size: few; j_call: TRBJ2-1; v_call: TRBV30; d_call: TRBD1; cdr3_length: 15; cdr3_aa: CAWRDRAVMYNEQFF; cdr3_nt: TGTGCCTGGAGGGACAGGGCAGTGATGTACAATGAGCAGTTCTTC
clone_size: -; j_call: TRBJ2-2; v_call: TRBV7-7; d_call: -; cdr3_length: 13; cdr3_aa: CASSFRQSGELFF; cdr3_nt: TGTGCTAGCAGCTTCAGACAGAGCGGGGAGCTGTTTTTT
clone_size: few; j_call: TRBJ2-2; v_call: TRBV20-1; d_call: -; cdr3_length: 13; cdr3_aa: CSGTTANTGELFF; cdr3_nt: TGCAGTGGGACTACCGCGAACACCGGGGAGCTGTTTTTT
clone_size: few; j_call: TRBJ2-5; v_call: TRBV28; d_call: -; cdr3_length: 14; cdr3_aa: CASSFAVRQETQYF; cdr3_nt: TGTGCCAGCAGCTTCGCAGTCCGTCAAGAGACCCAGTACTTC
clone_size: few; j_call: TRBJ2-1; v_call: TRBV19; d_call: -; cdr3_length: 15; cdr3_aa: CASSTPGRSNNEQFF; cdr3_nt: TGTGCCAGTAGTACACCCGGGCGGTCCAACAATGAGCAGTTCTTC
clone_size: -; j_call: TRBJ2-1; v_call: TRBV21-1; d_call: -; cdr3_length: 14; cdr3_aa: CASSKRGGLNEQFF; cdr3_nt: TGTGCCAGCAGCAAGCGGGGCGGGTTGAATGAGCAGTTCTTC
clone_size: many; j_call: TRBJ2-1; v_call: TRBV6-2/TRBV6-3; d_call: -; cdr3_length: 13; cdr3_aa: CASSLPPGNEQFF; cdr3_nt: TGTGCCAGCAGCCTTCCCCCCGGTAACGAGCAGTTCTTC
clone_size: few; j_call: TRBJ2-7; v_call: TRBV29-1; d_call: -; cdr3_length: 14; cdr3_aa: CSVEDRAHPYEQYF; cdr3_nt: TGCAGCGTTGAAGATCGGGCCCACCCCTACGAGCAGTACTTC
clone_size: -; j_call: TRBJ2-2; v_call: TRBV7-3; d_call: TRBD2; cdr3_length: 16; cdr3_aa: CASSQWGGVETGELFF; cdr3_nt: TGTGCCAGCAGCCAATGGGGAGGGGTTGAAACCGGGGAGCTGTTTTTT
clone_size: -; j_call: TRBJ2-7; v_call: TRBV29-1; d_call: -; cdr3_length: 13; cdr3_aa: CSVEPSYGGEQYF; cdr3_nt: TGCAGCGTTGAACCTAGCTACGGAGGTGAGCAGTACTTC
clone_size: -; j_call: TRBJ2-7; v_call: TRBV20-1; d_call: -; cdr3_length: 12; cdr3_aa: CSANPGVHEQYF; cdr3_nt: TGCAGTGCCAACCCAGGGGTTCACGAGCAGTACTTC
clone_size: -; j_call: TRBJ2-7; v_call: TRBV12-3/TRBV12-4; d_call: -; cdr3_length: 15; cdr3_aa: CASSLYAGASYEQYF; cdr3_nt: TGTGCCAGCAGTTTATATGCGGGGGCGTCCTACGAGCAGTACTTC
clone_size: -; j_call: TRBJ2-1; v_call: TRBV7-2; d_call: -; cdr3_length: 15; cdr3_aa: CASSPGLGWNNEQFF; cdr3_nt: TGTGCCAGCAGCCCCGGACTCGGGTGGAACAATGAGCAGTTCTTC
clone_size: many; j_call: TRBJ2-7; v_call: TRBV7-2; d_call: TRBD1; cdr3_length: 15; cdr3_aa: CASSRMTGMGHEQYF; cdr3_nt: TGTGCCAGCAGCCGGATGACAGGGATGGGTCACGAGCAGTACTTC
clone_size: -; j_call: TRBJ2-1; v_call: TRBV4-3; d_call: -; cdr3_length: 14; cdr3_aa: CASSQDLGVDEQFF; cdr3_nt: TGCGCCAGCAGCCAAGATTTGGGGGTTGATGAGCAGTTCTTC
clone_size: few; j_call: TRBJ2-7; v_call: TRBV7-9; d_call: TRBD1; cdr3_length: 14; cdr3_aa: CASSLQGSNYEQYF; cdr3_nt: TGTGCCAGCAGCCTACAGGGGAGCAACTACGAGCAGTACTTC
clone_size: few; j_call: TRBJ2-3; v_call: TRBV7-9; d_call: -; cdr3_length: 13; cdr3_aa: CASTRPSTDTQYF; cdr3_nt: TGTGCCAGCACCAGACCCAGCACAGATACGCAGTATTTT
clone_size: few; j_call: TRBJ1-1; v_call: TRBV19; d_call: TRBD1; cdr3_length: 18; cdr3_aa: CASRSPLRQGASNTEAFF; cdr3_nt: TGTGCCAGTAGATCTCCCCTCAGACAGGGGGCTTCGAACACTGAAGCTTTCTTT
clone_size: -; j_call: TRBJ2-1; v_call: TRBV29-1; d_call: TRBD1; cdr3_length: 12; cdr3_aa: CSGGQATNEQFF; cdr3_nt: TGCAGCGGGGGACAGGCGACCAATGAGCAGTTCTTC
clone_size: -; j_call: TRBJ2-2; v_call: TRBV4-1; d_call: -; cdr3_length: 15; cdr3_aa: CASNQEGGRTGELFF; cdr3_nt: TGCGCCAGCAACCAAGAAGGGGGGCGAACCGGGGAGCTGTTTTTT
clone_size: many; j_call: TRBJ2-1; v_call: TRBV5-6; d_call: -; cdr3_length: 13; cdr3_aa: CASSWGVYNEQFF; cdr3_nt: TGTGCCAGCAGCTGGGGGGTTTACAATGAGCAGTTCTTC
clone_size: many; j_call: TRBJ1-2; v_call: TRBV4-1; d_call: TRBD1; cdr3_length: 16; cdr3_aa: CASSPGQVRPTMINTF; cdr3_nt: TGCGCCAGCAGCCCTGGACAGGTCCGCCCGACGATGATCAACACCTTC
clone_size: -; j_call: TRBJ1-2; v_call: TRBV12-3/TRBV12-4; d_call: -; cdr3_length: 17; cdr3_aa: CASSPRVGGVGWYGYTF; cdr3_nt: TGTGCCAGCAGTCCCCGGGTGGGGGGAGTCGGGTGGTATGGCTACACCTTC
clone_size: -; j_call: TRBJ2-7; v_call: TRBV28; d_call: TRBD1; cdr3_length: 16; cdr3_aa: CASSPNRGPNSYEQYF; cdr3_nt: TGTGCCAGCAGCCCCAACAGGGGTCCAAACTCCTACGAGCAGTACTTC
clone_size: -; j_call: TRBJ2-7; v_call: TRBV20-1; d_call: TRBD2; cdr3_length: 15; cdr3_aa: CSARGLAGGPSEQYF; cdr3_nt: TGCAGTGCTAGAGGACTAGCGGGAGGGCCGTCCGAGCAGTACTTC
clone_size: -; j_call: TRBJ1-2; v_call: TRBV14; d_call: -; cdr3_length: 15; cdr3_aa: CASSQDVGRNYGYTF; cdr3_nt: TGTGCCAGCAGCCAAGATGTTGGCAGGAACTATGGCTACACCTTC
clone_size: once; j_call: TRBJ1-1; v_call: TRBV30; d_call: -; cdr3_length: 11; cdr3_aa: CAWRPGACAFF; cdr3_nt: TGTGCCTGGAGGCCTGGGGCTTGCGCTTTCTTT
clone_size: few; j_call: TRBJ2-1; v_call: TRBV12-3/TRBV12-4; d_call: -; cdr3_length: 13; cdr3_aa: CASRTGQTGEQFF; cdr3_nt: TGTGCCAGCAGAACAGGACAGACGGGTGAGCAGTTCTTC
clone_size: -; j_call: TRBJ2-7; v_call: TRBV28; d_call: -; cdr3_length: 14; cdr3_aa: CASSRRSGAYEQYF; cdr3_nt: TGTGCCAGCAGTCGTCGATCAGGCGCCTACGAGCAGTACTTC
clone_size: few; j_call: TRBJ2-7; v_call: TRBV7-2; d_call: -; cdr3_length: 12; cdr3_aa: CASSAVYAEQYF; cdr3_nt: TGTGCCAGCAGCGCAGTCTACGCCGAGCAGTACTTC
clone_size: few; j_call: TRBJ2-2; v_call: TRBV4-2; d_call: -; cdr3_length: 15; cdr3_aa: CASSQGYGNTGELFF; cdr3_nt: TGTGCCAGCAGCCAAGGTTACGGAAACACCGGGGAGCTGTTTTTT
clone_size: few; j_call: TRBJ2-1; v_call: TRBV2; d_call: -; cdr3_length: 17; cdr3_aa: CASSEAPNRYTYNEQFF; cdr3_nt: TGTGCCAGCAGTGAAGCCCCGAACAGGTATACCTACAATGAGCAGTTCTTC
clone_size: many; j_call: TRBJ2-1; v_call: TRBV29-1; d_call: -; cdr3_length: 13; cdr3_aa: CSVDRGTWNEQFF; cdr3_nt: TGCAGCGTTGACAGGGGAACCTGGAATGAGCAGTTCTTC
clone_size: few; j_call: TRBJ2-3; v_call: TRBV28; d_call: TRBD2; cdr3_length: 17; cdr3_aa: CASSPDRLAASTDTQYF; cdr3_nt: TGTGCCAGCAGTCCGGATCGACTAGCGGCTAGCACAGATACGCAGTATTTT
clone_size: -; j_call: TRBJ1-5; v_call: TRBV6-5; d_call: -; cdr3_length: 12; cdr3_aa: CASSYLLNGQHF; cdr3_nt: TGTGCCAGCAGTTACCTCCTGAACGGCCAGCATTTT
clone_size: -; j_call: TRBJ2-1; v_call: TRBV19; d_call: -; cdr3_length: 14; cdr3_aa: CASSIIGGSLEQFF; cdr3_nt: TGTGCCAGTAGTATAATTGGGGGGTCCCTTGAGCAGTTCTTC
clone_size: -; j_call: TRBJ2-7; v_call: TRBV2; d_call: -; cdr3_length: 15; cdr3_aa: CASREGQGGSYEQYF; cdr3_nt: TGTGCCAGCAGAGAGGGGCAAGGTGGATCCTACGAGCAGTACTTC
clone_size: -; j_call: TRBJ1-2; v_call: TRBV4-3; d_call: -; cdr3_length: 15; cdr3_aa: CASSQDKGQMGGYTF; cdr3_nt: TGCGCCAGCAGCCAAGATAAAGGACAGATGGGTGGCTACACCTTC
clone_size: few; j_call: TRBJ2-1; v_call: TRBV24-1; d_call: TRBD1; cdr3_length: 17; cdr3_aa: CATSDGTGGISYNEQFF; cdr3_nt: TGTGCCACCAGTGATGGGACAGGGGGGATCTCCTACAATGAGCAGTTCTTC
clone_size: few; j_call: TRBJ2-5; v_call: TRBV20-1; d_call: -; cdr3_length: 14; cdr3_aa: CSAQPANSQETQYF; cdr3_nt: TGCAGTGCTCAACCCGCCAACTCCCAAGAGACCCAGTACTTC
clone_size: -; j_call: TRBJ1-1; v_call: TRBV20-1; d_call: TRBD1; cdr3_length: 15; cdr3_aa: CSANIQGARITEAFF; cdr3_nt: TGCAGTGCTAATATACAGGGGGCGCGGATCACTGAAGCTTTCTTT
clone_size: -; j_call: TRBJ2-5; v_call: TRBV5-1; d_call: -; cdr3_length: 13; cdr3_aa: CASSSIYQETQYF; cdr3_nt: TGCGCCAGCAGCTCGATCTATCAAGAGACCCAGTACTTC
clone_size: -; j_call: TRBJ2-7; v_call: TRBV4-2; d_call: -; cdr3_length: 15; cdr3_aa: CASSQEGLYSYEQYF; cdr3_nt: TGTGCCAGCAGCCAAGAAGGCCTCTACTCCTACGAGCAGTACTTC
clone_size: -; j_call: TRBJ2-7; v_call: TRBV5-1; d_call: -; cdr3_length: 18; cdr3_aa: CASSPRTPRGGPTYEQYF; cdr3_nt: TGCGCCAGCAGCCCGAGAACCCCCCGAGGGGGGCCAACCTACGAGCAGTACTTC
clone_size: many; j_call: TRBJ2-2; v_call: TRBV12-3/TRBV12-4; d_call: TRBD1; cdr3_length: 15; cdr3_aa: CASSPRQGGTGELFF; cdr3_nt: TGTGCCAGCAGCCCCCGACAGGGCGGCACCGGGGAGCTGTTTTTT
clone_size: -; j_call: TRBJ2-3; v_call: TRBV12-3/TRBV12-4; d_call: TRBD2; cdr3_length: 19; cdr3_aa: CASSLGTSGGAVVPDTQYF; cdr3_nt: TGTGCCAGCAGTTTAGGGACTAGCGGGGGGGCCGTAGTCCCAGATACGCAGTATTTT
clone_size: few; j_call: TRBJ1-1; v_call: TRBV6-2/TRBV6-3; d_call: -; cdr3_length: 12; cdr3_aa: CASRRLSTEAFF; cdr3_nt: TGTGCCAGCAGGAGGTTGTCCACTGAAGCTTTCTTT
clone_size: few; j_call: TRBJ2-3; v_call: TRBV28; d_call: TRBD1; cdr3_length: 18; cdr3_aa: CASRTGGTVGPFTDTQYF; cdr3_nt: TGTGCCAGCAGGACAGGGGGCACGGTCGGGCCATTCACAGATACGCAGTATTTT
clone_size: few; j_call: TRBJ1-5; v_call: TRBV20-1; d_call: -; cdr3_length: 15; cdr3_aa: CSAFSPVYSNQPQHF; cdr3_nt: TGCAGTGCTTTTTCCCCAGTTTATAGCAATCAGCCCCAGCATTTT
clone_size: many; j_call: TRBJ2-1; v_call: TRBV5-1; d_call: TRBD2; cdr3_length: 16; cdr3_aa: CASSLASGGSYNEQFF; cdr3_nt: TGTGCCAGCAGCCTTGCTAGCGGGGGTTCCTACAATGAGCAGTTCTTC
clone_size: -; j_call: TRBJ2-2; v_call: TRBV15; d_call: TRBD2; cdr3_length: 15; cdr3_aa: CATSSGLESTGELFF; cdr3_nt: TGTGCCACCAGCAGCGGACTAGAGAGCACCGGGGAGCTGTTTTTT
clone_size: -; j_call: TRBJ2-5; v_call: TRBV5-1; d_call: TRBD2; cdr3_length: 16; cdr3_aa: CASRPVGLAIQETQYF; cdr3_nt: TGCGCCAGCAGGCCCGTGGGACTAGCGATCCAAGAGACCCAGTACTTC
clone_size: few; j_call: TRBJ1-6; v_call: TRBV4-3; d_call: -; cdr3_length: 15; cdr3_aa: CASSQDLVDNSPLHF; cdr3_nt: TGCGCCAGCAGCCAAGATCTGGTGGATAATTCACCCCTCCACTTT
clone_size: -; j_call: TRBJ2-2; v_call: TRBV20-1; d_call: TRBD1; cdr3_length: 15; cdr3_aa: CSARAGGRSTGELFF; cdr3_nt: TGCAGTGCTAGAGCAGGGGGCAGGAGCACCGGGGAGCTGTTTTTT
clone_size: -; j_call: TRBJ1-5; v_call: TRBV7-8; d_call: -; cdr3_length: 16; cdr3_aa: CASSFYSYYSNQPQHF; cdr3_nt: TGTGCCAGCAGCTTCTACAGTTATTATAGCAATCAGCCCCAGCATTTT
clone_size: many; j_call: TRBJ2-1; v_call: TRBV27; d_call: TRBD2; cdr3_length: 14; cdr3_aa: CASSSSGSYNEQFF; cdr3_nt: TGTGCCAGCAGTTCCAGCGGGAGTTACAATGAGCAGTTCTTC